The rows below give T cell receptor beta chains drawn from one sample of a study of regulatory T cells in long-lasting Graves disease. TCRdb recomputed calls from the multiplex PCR reads with MiXCR, one row per CDR3 protein. The sample has approximately 540,000 distinct CDR3 sequences, about 12% seen once; the top ten hold around 10%. This sample was also put to use in a study of T cells in Graves' hyperthyroidism and ophthalmopathy.

Sample: peripheral blood mononuclear cells (PBMCs), taken at new diagnosis, from a patient treated with antithyroid drugs. The receptors were sampled from a woman aged 25-40 years with Graves disease. Both conserved end residues are part of each CDR3. A D gene is named only where the DNA matches it firmly. The listing skips clone size in some rows; elsewhere it reads once, few, many or a size class.

D,V,J,size,DNA,CDR3
TRBD2,TRBV12-3/TRBV12-4,TRBJ2-7,many,TGTGCCAGCAGTTTAAGCGGGAGATCGGAGCAGTACTTC,CASSLSGRSEQYF
.,TRBV19,TRBJ2-1,once,TGTGCCAGTAGTATCGGGACCGACGATGAGCAGTTCTTC,CASSIGTDDEQFF
.,TRBV28,TRBJ1-2,.,TGTGCCAGCAGTCCCCACGCTGCCTACAGGGTAGGCGGCTACACCTTC,CASSPHAAYRVGGYTF
.,TRBV6-5,TRBJ1-1,many,TGTGCCAGCAGTTATCAGCACGGGAGGAACACTGAAGCTTTCTTT,CASSYQHGRNTEAFF
.,TRBV7-9,TRBJ2-7,few,TGTGCCAGCAGCTTAGGCCTCAGGAAGGGGGCCTACGAGCAGTACTTC,CASSLGLRKGAYEQYF
.,TRBV3-1,TRBJ2-5,many,TGTGCCAGCAGCCAAGAGGTACAGCGGCAAGAGACCCAGTACTTC,CASSQEVQRQETQYF
TRBD2,TRBV7-9,TRBJ2-1,.,TGTGCCAGCAGCTTAACGGGAGGGCCTAACAATGAGCAGTTCTTC,CASSLTGGPNNEQFF
.,TRBV20-1,TRBJ2-5,.,TGCAGTGTTGCTAGCACGACCCAGTACTTC,CSVASTTQYF
.,TRBV6-5,TRBJ2-1,many,TGTGCCAGCAGTTACCCCTTAGGCCGGATTTACAATGAGCAGTTCTTC,CASSYPLGRIYNEQFF
TRBD1,TRBV28,TRBJ2-7,many,TGTGCCAGCAGTTTAGGGACAGGGAGCGAGCAGTACTTC,CASSLGTGSEQYF
TRBD2,TRBV18,TRBJ2-1,few,TGTGCCAGCTCACAGAGGACTAGCGGGAACAACGCGGGGTTCTTC,CASSQRTSGNNAGFF
.,TRBV7-8,TRBJ2-2,.,TGTGCCAGCAGCTTAGCGGCCCAGAGAGGGGCCGGGGAGCTGTTTTTT,CASSLAAQRGAGELFF
.,TRBV11-3,TRBJ1-2,.,TGTGCCAGCAGCGCCGGTCTCAGGGGCACCTATGGCTACACCTTC,CASSAGLRGTYGYTF
TRBD2,TRBV11-2,TRBJ2-2,.,TGTGCCAGCAGCTTAGTAGCGGGGACCGGGGAGCTGTTTTTT,CASSLVAGTGELFF
.,TRBV7-9,TRBJ1-6,many,TGTGCCAGCAGCTTAGTTGAAGTTGGGGGAAATTCACCCCTCCACTTT,CASSLVEVGGNSPLHF
TRBD1,TRBV29-1,TRBJ1-2,many,TGCAGCGACTACAGGGGGCCGGGCTACACCTTC,CSDYRGPGYTF
TRBD1,TRBV6-1,TRBJ2-7,.,TGTGCCAGCGAAACCGGGACAGGGGTTTACGAGCAGTACTTC,CASETGTGVYEQYF
TRBD1,TRBV5-1,TRBJ2-3,.,TGCGCCAGCAGCCTCATGGACAGGGGGGAGACAGATACGCAGTATTTT,CASSLMDRGETDTQYF
.,TRBV5-1,TRBJ1-1,many,TGCGCCAGCAGCTTGTCCCTGATGAACACTGAAGCTTTCTTT,CASSLSLMNTEAFF
.,TRBV12-3/TRBV12-4,TRBJ1-1,many,TGTGCCAGCAGATCTCTCTTGGGAATGAACACTGAAGCTTTCTTT,CASRSLLGMNTEAFF
TRBD1,TRBV9,TRBJ2-1,many,TGTGCCAGCAGCTCACGGCTACAGGGGTACAATGAGCAGTTCTTC,CASSSRLQGYNEQFF
.,TRBV12-3/TRBV12-4,TRBJ1-2,many,TGTGCCAGCAGCCTTAGGGCCGTCAGCTCCTATGGCTACACCTTC,CASSLRAVSSYGYTF
TRBD1,TRBV28,TRBJ1-6,many,TGTGCCAGCAGATCACAGGGGGCAGGTTCACCCCTCCACTTT,CASRSQGAGSPLHF
.,TRBV27,TRBJ2-3,many,TGTGCCAGCAGTTTATCGACCCCCGGCCCAGATACGCAGTATTTT,CASSLSTPGPDTQYF
TRBD1,TRBV28,TRBJ1-6,many,TGTGCCAGCAGTTTTTCGACAGGGGTTGGGATGGGTGGCTCACCCCTCCACTTT,CASSFSTGVGMGGSPLHF
TRBD1,TRBV20-1,TRBJ2-4,.,TGCAGTGAACCCTGTCCGGGACAGGGATACATTCAGTACTTC,CSEPCPGQGYIQYF
TRBD2,TRBV3-1,TRBJ2-1,many,TGTGCCAGCAGCCCAAAATATGGGACTAGCGGGAGTAATGAGCAGTTCTTC,CASSPKYGTSGSNEQFF
TRBD2,TRBV12-3/TRBV12-4,TRBJ2-7,.,TGTGCCAGCAGTTTAAAAGCGGGAGGGCCCAACGAGCAGTACTTC,CASSLKAGGPNEQYF
.,TRBV6-1,TRBJ1-5,many,TGTGCCAGCACCGAACGGAGTTCCTGGATCAATCAGCCCCAGCATTTT,CASTERSSWINQPQHF
.,TRBV2,TRBJ1-2,many,TGTGCCAGCAGTGATATCAACAGGGTCTATGGCTACACCTTC,CASSDINRVYGYTF
.,TRBV5-4,TRBJ2-7,.,TGTGCCAGCAGCTTGGAGGTTAACTACGAGCAATACTTC,CASSLEVNYEQYF